The 19 T cell receptor beta chains presented below share a single source sample, sequenced in a study of blood T cell repertoires in COVID-19. Assay used: immunoSEQ multiplex PCR; TCRdb lists only in-frame clones, some missing. The table lists about 120,000 clones, around 87% of them singletons, with 25% to 35% in the top ten. The sequenced sample was peripheral blood. The receptor set was obtained from a woman aged 65 to 85 with acute or convalescent COVID-19.

This clone was observed once. The chain carries TRBV28 and TRBJ1-2, with 9 bases lining up with TRBD1. This CDR3 comprises 13 residues. The V gene's germline CDR1 is MDHEN and CDR2 SYDVKM. V trimming: 7 bases; J trimming: 6 bases; junction bases outside the gene matches: 6. CDR3 sequence reads: CASITGQGHGYTF. The CDR3 DNA is TGTGCCAGCATCACGGGACAGGGCCATGGCTACACCTTC.

The chain recombines TRBV5-4 with TRBJ1-1, with 9 bases fitting TRBD1. Germline V gives CDR1 SGHNT, CDR2 YYREEE (reference sequence). The CDR3 is 15 residues long. Germline trimming cut 1 base from V and 1 base from J; bases unmatched to any gene: 2. This chain's CDR3 is CASSLWTGANTEAFF. CDR3 in DNA: TGTGCCAGCAGCTTGTGGACAGGGGCGAACACTGAAGCTTTCTTT.

This chain connects TRBV2 to TRBJ1-5; the D gene is possibly TRBD1 (5 bases). Trimming removed 4 bases from V and 2 bases from J, with 12 bases in between. The CDR3 loop spans 15 amino acids. Germline values: CDR1 SNHLY, CDR2 FYNNEI. CDR3: CASSVDSQGNQPQHF. In DNA form, the CDR3 reads TGTGCCAGCAGTGTTGACAGCCAAGGCAATCAGCCCCAGCATTTT.

The chain recombines TRBV7-9 with TRBJ1-1, with 7 bases lining up with TRBD1. V gave up 6 bases and J gave up 4 bases; unmatched junction bases: 5. The CDR3 covers 13 residues. CDR1 SEHNR and CDR2 FQNEAQ come from the germline V gene (reference sequence). CDR3 sequence (DNA): TGTGCCAGCAGGTCGACAGGGTCCACTGAAGCTTTCTTT. Residues: CASRSTGSTEAFF.

The rearrangement links TRBV9 to TRBJ2-7, with D perhaps matching TRBD2 (5 bases). This CDR3 has 16 residues. V lost 0 bases, J lost 1 base, and 14 bases lay in between. The germline V gene has CDR1 SGDLS and CDR2 YYNGEE. The CDR3 nucleotides read TGTGCCAGCAGCGTAGCTAGCAGTATCCCGTCCTACGAGCAGTACTTC. Residues: CASSVASSIPSYEQYF.

The genes are TRBV2 and TRBJ2-5; 9 nucleotides agree with TRBD1. The CDR3 loop spans 14 amino acids. Germline trimming cut 7 bases from V and 2 bases from J; bases unmatched to any gene: 5. CDR1 and CDR2 (germline): SNHLY, FYNNEI. The CDR3 sequence: CASTRQGGQETQYF. The CDR3 DNA sequence: TGTGCCAGCACCCGACAGGGGGGTCAAGAGACCCAGTACTTC. Looking up the rest from reference TRBV2 and TRBJ2-5 gives the full variable domain: EPEVTQTPSHQVTQMGQEVILRCVPISNHLYFYWYRQILGQKVEFLVSFYNNEISEKSEIFDDQFSVERPDGSNFTLKIRSTKLEDSAMYFCASTRQGGQETQYFGPGTRLLVL.

The rearrangement joins TRBV30 to TRBJ1-2; D may be TRBD1 (6 bases). The CDR3 has 13 amino acids. V lost 4 bases and J lost 2, with 11 bases in between. The V gene's germline CDR1 is GTSNPN and CDR2 SVGIG (reference sequence). CDR3 sequence reads: CAWTRDRNYGYTF. CDR3 nucleotides: TGTGCCTGGACTAGAGACAGGAACTATGGCTACACCTTC.

The chain joins TRBV14 to TRBJ1-1; 10 nucleotides line up with TRBD1. The J segment lost 11 bases and the V segment lost 4 bases, leaving 16 bases of the junction unmatched. Germline CDR1 reads SGHDN; CDR2 reads FVKESK. This CDR3 spans 16 amino acids. Written as DNA, the CDR3 is TGTGCCAGCAGCCTTCGACAGGGGGCTCAGTCACTAGCGGCTTTCTTT. Its protein is CASSLRQGAQSLAAFF.

The chain recombines TRBV6-5 with TRBJ1-1; 7 bases are shared with TRBD1. V lost 0 bases and J lost 4; bases outside the gene matches: 5. CDR1 is MNHEY and CDR2 is SVGAGI in the germline V gene. The CDR3 extends over 15 amino acids. The DNA of the CDR3 is TGTGCCAGCAGTTACTCTCGACAGGGCGGCACTGAAGCTTTCTTT. It codes for CASSYSRQGGTEAFF.

The chain uses TRBV18 and TRBJ2-5; D call uncertain. The V gene lost 5 bases and the J gene lost 3 bases, with 10 bases spanning the gap. The V gene's germline CDR1 is KGHSH and CDR2 LQKENI. This CDR3 comprises 13 residues. The CDR3 here is CASSAEQEETQYF. For the CDR3, the DNA is TGTGCCAGCTCAGCCGAGCAGGAAGAGACCCAGTACTTC.

This sequence joins TRBV5-1 and TRBJ1-6, with D maybe TRBD1 (5 bases). CDR1 and CDR2 (germline): SGHRS, YFSETQ. The CDR3 spans 15 residues. V was trimmed by 0 bases and J by 7 bases, leaving 11 bases between them. The CDR3, as DNA: TGCGCCAGCAGCTTGGCCAGGGCTGAAAATTCACCCCTCCACTTT. Its protein product is CASSLARAENSPLHF.

This sequence joins TRBV28 and TRBJ1-3; D perhaps matches TRBD1 (5 bases). Germline V gene lookup returns CDR1 MDHEN and CDR2 SYDVKM. The V end lost 6 bases, the J end lost 0 bases, and 15 bases lay between the germline ends. The CDR3 runs 16 residues. The CDR3 is CASSVGGTTSGNTIYF. The CDR3 bases are TGTGCCAGCAGCGTGGGGGGGACGACCTCTGGAAACACCATATATTTT.

The chain has TRBV12-5 and TRBJ1-5; weak D call: TRBD1 (6 bases). Germline lookup yields CDR1 LGHNT and CDR2 FRNRAP. This CDR3 contains 14 residues. The V end was cut by 6 bases, the J end by 3 bases, with 12 bases between. CDR3 DNA: TGTGCTAGTGGAACCGGGACACTCAATCAGCCCCAGCATTTT. Its translation is CASGTGTLNQPQHF.

The chain carries TRBV9 and TRBJ1-1, with TRBD1 as a possible D gene (6 bases). Per germline, CDR1 SGDLS and CDR2 YYNGEE. Trimming removed 4 bases from V and 1 base from J, with 11 bases in between. There are 14 residues in the CDR3. CDR3 sequence (DNA): TGTGCCAGCAGCACGACAGGAGGGAACACTGAAGCTTTCTTT. Amino acids: CASSTTGGNTEAFF.

V is TRBV10-1 and J is TRBJ1-1; D is perhaps TRBD1 (5 bases). Trimming left V 7 bases short and J 4 bases short, with 13 bases between. This CDR3 spans 13 amino acids. CDR1 and CDR2 from the germline V gene are WNHNN and SYGVQD (reference sequence). The CDR3 region has the DNA TGCGCCAGCACACCAGGGCACGGCACTGAAGCTTTCTTT. It yields the protein CASTPGHGTEAFF.

This clone has a handful of counts. The chain combines TRBV10-1 with TRBJ1-5, with TRBD1 as a possible D gene (6 bases). Germline values: CDR1 WNHNN, CDR2 SYGVQD (reference sequence). This CDR3 contains 15 residues. The V end was cut by 2 bases, the J end by 6 bases, with 14 bases between. DNA for the CDR3: TGCGCCAGCAGTGAGAAGCGGGGGCCGTTTCAGCCCCAGCATTTT. Protein sequence: CASSEKRGPFQPQHF.

V and J are TRBV5-6 and TRBJ1-6; TRBD1 agrees at 9 bases. CDR1 and CDR2 (germline): SGHDT, YYEEEE. V lost 7 bases to trimming and J lost 7 bases; unmatched junction nucleotides: 6. The CDR3 sequence is 14 residues long. CDR3 in amino acids: CASRGTGLNSPLHF. The CDR3 nucleotides are TGTGCCAGCCGGGGGACAGGGTTAAATTCACCCCTCCACTTT.

This sequence joins TRBV27 and TRBJ1-2; the match to TRBD1 covers 8 bases. Germline CDR1 MNHEY, CDR2 SMNVEV (reference sequence). Losses at the gene ends were 4 bases for V and 4 bases for J; bases not matched to a gene: 2. CDR3 length: 13 residues. The CDR3 coding sequence is TGTGCCAGCAGTTACACAGGGGGCTATGGCTACACCTTC. It codes for CASSYTGGYGYTF.

This chain uses TRBV7-3 with TRBJ1-2; tentative D call: TRBD1 (6 bases). Per germline, CDR1 SGHTA and CDR2 FQGTGA. Trimming pared 1 base from V and 3 bases from J, leaving 6 bases between. The CDR3 is 13 residues long. The CDR3 DNA is TGTGCCAGCAGCTTAAGACAGGACTATGGCTACACCTTC. It translates to CASSLRQDYGYTF.